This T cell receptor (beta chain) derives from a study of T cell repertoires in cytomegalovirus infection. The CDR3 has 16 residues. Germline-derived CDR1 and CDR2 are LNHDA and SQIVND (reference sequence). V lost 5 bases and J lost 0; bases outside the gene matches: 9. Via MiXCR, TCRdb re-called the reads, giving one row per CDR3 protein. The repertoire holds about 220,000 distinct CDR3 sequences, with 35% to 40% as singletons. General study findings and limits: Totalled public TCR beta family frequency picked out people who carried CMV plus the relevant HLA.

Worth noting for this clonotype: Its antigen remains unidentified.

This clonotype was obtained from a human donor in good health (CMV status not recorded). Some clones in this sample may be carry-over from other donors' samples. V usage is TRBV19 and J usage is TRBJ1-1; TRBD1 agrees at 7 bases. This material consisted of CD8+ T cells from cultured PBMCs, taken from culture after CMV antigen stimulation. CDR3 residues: CASSPRTGDMNTEAFF. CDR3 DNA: TGTGCCAGTAGTCCCCGGACAGGAGATATGAACACTGAAGCTTTCTTT.